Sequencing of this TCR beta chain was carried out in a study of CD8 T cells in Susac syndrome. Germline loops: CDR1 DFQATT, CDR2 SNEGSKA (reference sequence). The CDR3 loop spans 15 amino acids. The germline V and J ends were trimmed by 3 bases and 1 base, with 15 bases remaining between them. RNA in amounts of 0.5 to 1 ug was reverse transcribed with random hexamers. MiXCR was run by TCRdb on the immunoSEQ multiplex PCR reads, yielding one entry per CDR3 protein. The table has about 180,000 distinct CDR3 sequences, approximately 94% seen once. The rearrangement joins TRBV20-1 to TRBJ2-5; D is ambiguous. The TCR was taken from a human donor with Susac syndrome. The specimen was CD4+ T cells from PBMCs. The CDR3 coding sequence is TGCAGTGCTAGTTTTAGGACCGGGCTCCAAGAGACCCAGTACTTC. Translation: CSASFRTGLQETQYF.